This is a list of T cell receptor beta chains from one sample in a study of T cell repertoires in cytomegalovirus infection. TCRdb processed the reads anew with MiXCR; each CDR3 protein has one entry. The repertoire holds 360,000 or so distinct CDR3 sequences, with about 32% as singletons. Antigen specificity for these receptors is unknown. Sequencing used cultured PBMCs, obtained from culture after CMV antigen stimulation. These receptors were collected from a human donor in good health (CMV status not recorded). Some clones in this sample may be carry-over from other donors' samples. Both conserved end residues are part of each CDR3. A D gene is named only where the DNA matches it firmly. A row's size may be missing; if present it is once, few, many or a size class.

abundance: -
j_gene: TRBJ1-5
d_gene: -
v_gene: TRBV7-9
CDR3aa: CASSTDNSNQPQHF
CDR3nt: TGTGCCAGCAGCACGGACAATAGCAATCAGCCCCAGCATTTT

abundance: -
j_gene: TRBJ1-4
d_gene: -
v_gene: TRBV20-1
CDR3aa: CSVAALPREKLFF
CDR3nt: TGCAGTGTGGCGGCCCTACCCCGGGAAAAACTGTTTTTT

abundance: -
j_gene: TRBJ2-2
d_gene: -
v_gene: TRBV7-2
CDR3aa: CASSPFRVGTGELFF
CDR3nt: TGTGCCAGCAGCCCCTTCAGGGTGGGCACCGGGGAGCTGTTTTTT

abundance: -
j_gene: TRBJ2-2
d_gene: TRBD2
v_gene: TRBV11-2
CDR3aa: CASSLDPSGGNTGELFF
CDR3nt: TGTGCCAGCAGCTTAGATCCAAGCGGGGGCAACACCGGGGAGCTGTTTTTT

abundance: few
j_gene: TRBJ2-5
d_gene: TRBD2
v_gene: TRBV19
CDR3aa: CASGTSGSGETQYF
CDR3nt: TGTGCCAGTGGGACTAGCGGGAGCGGAGAGACCCAGTACTTC

abundance: -
j_gene: TRBJ1-2
d_gene: -
v_gene: TRBV20-1
CDR3aa: CSARDRGDYTF
CDR3nt: TGCAGTGCTAGAGATCGGGGTGACTACACCTTC

abundance: -
j_gene: TRBJ2-5
d_gene: TRBD1
v_gene: TRBV5-1
CDR3aa: CASSLSGQTIQETQYF
CDR3nt: TGCGCCAGCAGCCTCTCGGGACAGACCATCCAAGAGACCCAGTACTTC

abundance: few
j_gene: TRBJ2-3
d_gene: -
v_gene: TRBV20-1
CDR3aa: CSAYSGSTDTQYF
CDR3nt: TGCAGTGCCTACTCAGGAAGCACAGATACGCAGTATTTT

abundance: few
j_gene: TRBJ1-2
d_gene: -
v_gene: TRBV7-2
CDR3aa: CASRSGNYGYTF
CDR3nt: TGTGCCAGCAGAAGCGGCAACTATGGCTACACCTTC

abundance: once
j_gene: TRBJ2-1
d_gene: TRBD2
v_gene: TRBV11-3
CDR3aa: CASSRGLAGGEQFF
CDR3nt: TGTGCCAGCAGCCGGGGACTAGCGGGAGGTGAGCAGTTCTTC

abundance: many
j_gene: TRBJ2-5
d_gene: -
v_gene: TRBV27
CDR3aa: CATRGYYNQETQYF
CDR3nt: TGTGCCACTAGAGGGTACTACAACCAAGAGACCCAGTACTTC

abundance: -
j_gene: TRBJ2-1
d_gene: -
v_gene: TRBV7-2
CDR3aa: CASSFVTHSSYNEQFF
CDR3nt: TGTGCCAGCAGCTTTGTGACTCATAGCTCCTACAATGAGCAGTTCTTC

abundance: -
j_gene: TRBJ1-6
d_gene: -
v_gene: TRBV28
CDR3aa: CASAPPRDLPPLHF
CDR3nt: TGTGCCAGCGCCCCCCCCCGCGATCTCCCACCCCTCCACTTT

abundance: few
j_gene: TRBJ2-1
d_gene: -
v_gene: TRBV28
CDR3aa: CASSLRYSNNEQFF
CDR3nt: TGTGCCAGCAGTTTAAGGTACAGCAACAATGAGCAGTTCTTC

abundance: -
j_gene: TRBJ1-2
d_gene: -
v_gene: TRBV20-1
CDR3aa: CSAGRIAGDYGYTF
CDR3nt: TGCAGTGCTGGAAGGATTGCAGGGGACTATGGCTACACCTTC

abundance: few
j_gene: TRBJ2-5
d_gene: TRBD1
v_gene: TRBV6-5
CDR3aa: CASSRDRDSGGETQYF
CDR3nt: TGTGCCAGCAGCCGAGACCGGGACAGTGGTGGGGAGACCCAGTACTTC

abundance: -
j_gene: TRBJ2-7
d_gene: -
v_gene: TRBV28
CDR3aa: CASSFPRREQYF
CDR3nt: TGTGCCAGCAGTTTCCCCAGGCGGGAGCAGTACTTC

abundance: -
j_gene: TRBJ2-1
d_gene: TRBD2
v_gene: TRBV6-2/TRBV6-3
CDR3aa: CASHWGGGLGYNEQFF
CDR3nt: TGTGCCAGCCACTGGGGGGGGGGACTGGGCTACAATGAGCAGTTCTTC

abundance: few
j_gene: TRBJ2-1
d_gene: TRBD2
v_gene: TRBV7-6
CDR3aa: CASSLEVAGGKFF
CDR3nt: TGTGCCAGCAGCTTAGAAGTAGCGGGGGGCAAGTTCTTC

abundance: once
j_gene: TRBJ1-2
d_gene: -
v_gene: TRBV5-4
CDR3aa: CASSEPGETNYGYTF
CDR3nt: TGTGCCAGCAGCGAACCCGGGGAGACAAACTATGGCTACACCTTC

abundance: -
j_gene: TRBJ2-7
d_gene: -
v_gene: TRBV7-2
CDR3aa: CASSLIGTRSSYEQYF
CDR3nt: TGTGCCAGCAGCTTAATAGGCACCCGGAGCTCCTACGAGCAGTACTTC

abundance: -
j_gene: TRBJ2-5
d_gene: TRBD1
v_gene: TRBV7-2
CDR3aa: CASSLGGTGGGTQYF
CDR3nt: TGTGCCAGCAGCTTAGGAGGGACAGGGGGGGGGACCCAGTACTTC

abundance: -
j_gene: TRBJ1-2
d_gene: -
v_gene: TRBV29-1
CDR3aa: CSVVVTGDYTF
CDR3nt: TGCAGCGTTGTAGTGACGGGCGACTACACCTTC

abundance: -
j_gene: TRBJ1-2
d_gene: TRBD1
v_gene: TRBV6-5
CDR3aa: CASTTGEGYGYTF
CDR3nt: TGTGCCAGCACGACAGGGGAGGGCTATGGCTACACCTTC

abundance: few
j_gene: TRBJ2-3
d_gene: -
v_gene: TRBV7-2
CDR3aa: CASTLLTDTQYF
CDR3nt: TGTGCCAGCACCCTTCTCACAGATACGCAGTATTTT

abundance: -
j_gene: TRBJ2-1
d_gene: -
v_gene: TRBV7-2
CDR3aa: CASLGRELSNEQFF
CDR3nt: TGTGCCAGCTTAGGTCGGGAATTGAGCAATGAGCAGTTCTTC